This T cell receptor (beta chain) stems from a study of blood T cell repertoires in COVID-19 (dated by TCRdb to 2018 to 2020). About the investigation overall: Samples from collaborators originated in the United States, Italy and Spain and spanned both the acute and convalescent phases of COVID-19. Samples were obtained from the ongoing ImmuneRACE study (first 160 participants) and from 1,254 subjects provided by 6 global collaborators. Where available, HLA class I and class II types were taken from metadata supplied by the sample provider and were not determined by assay-based typing. The material from the prospective study consisted of cDNA or gDNA derived from T cells, B-cell-depleted T cells, or PBMCs. Subjects who had been exposed to COVID-19, were actively infected with it, or had recovered from it provided the deeply sampled blood TCRbeta repertoires that made up the dataset. The sample metadata nearly always contained a de-identified subject ID, COVID-19 status, age in years and sex. A freely available public database, intended as a resource for researchers studying the immune response to SARS-CoV-2, is where the repertoires were released. What the authors observed across the whole study: How much clinical and demographic metadata was included differed by source and by participant, and the metadata was provided uncurated.

TCRbeta CDR3 regions were amplified from genomic DNA by means of the immunoSEQ Assay, a bias-controlled multiplex PCR. In the original analysis: Within the assay, amplification of reference gene primers was used to estimate how many nucleated cells each sample contained. To quantify the absolute abundance of each unique TCRbeta CDR3 rearrangement, sequence reads were collapsed and filtered. Productive Simpson clonality was computed per sample as the square root of Simpson's diversity index over productive rearrangements. The source is immuneACCESS, and TCRdb retained only in-frame sequences with V and J called. Part of the clones is not carried over; for the studies checked, unresolved V genes explain less than half of this, and the remainder is unexplained. V and J calls and clone size come straight from that table; D and trimming were deduced from the DNA. The sample has about 130,000 clones on record, approximately 83% of them singletons. Around 17% of the sample is taken by the ten largest.

Only one count was recorded for this clone. The specificity of this receptor is unknown. The sample holds no much larger clone one base away, and base qualities are not on file. Each collaborating institution followed its own protocols to collect whole blood in K2EDTA tubes. For TCRbeta analysis, collaborators shipped samples in one of three forms: frozen whole blood, isolated PBMCs, or DNA extracted from either of those sample types. CDR1 and CDR2, looked up from the germline V gene (reference sequence), are LNHDA and SQIVND. Unmatched junction bases come to 4, with V trimmed by 4 bases and J by 4 bases. The CDR3 has 15 amino acids, counting the end cysteine and phenylalanine. The only DNA kept is the CDR3, 45 bases in frame from the first base.

This receptor was taken from a woman aged 45-59 years with acute or convalescent COVID-19. The sample comprised peripheral blood. The sequence joins TRBV19 to TRBJ2-6, and TRBD1 matches 7 of the central bases. The CDR3 region: CASSTTGSGANVLTF. DNA sequence: TGTGCCAGTAGTACGACAGGGTCCGGGGCCAACGTCCTGACTTTC.